This record covers a single T cell receptor (beta chain). This sample was included in a study of cytomegalovirus exposure and HLA in healthy donors. Germline V lookup: CDR1 SGDLS, CDR2 YYNGEE. V was trimmed by 0 bases and J by 4 bases, leaving 14 bases between them. The CDR3 extends over 15 amino acids. PCR used 60 Vbeta primers and 13 Jbeta primers. The method was immunoSEQ multiplex PCR; TCRdb's version includes in-frame clones alone and lacks a portion of them. The table lists 120,000 or so clones, more than 80% of them singletons. This receptor was obtained from a male donor in good health and CMV-seronegative. Sequencing input: PBMCs. The chain employs TRBV9 and TRBJ2-7, with a weak D call TRBD1 (5 bases). The CDR3 spells CASSVGGQGKYEQYF. CDR3 nucleotide sequence: TGTGCCAGCAGCGTAGGAGGTCAGGGAAAGTACGAGCAGTACTTC.